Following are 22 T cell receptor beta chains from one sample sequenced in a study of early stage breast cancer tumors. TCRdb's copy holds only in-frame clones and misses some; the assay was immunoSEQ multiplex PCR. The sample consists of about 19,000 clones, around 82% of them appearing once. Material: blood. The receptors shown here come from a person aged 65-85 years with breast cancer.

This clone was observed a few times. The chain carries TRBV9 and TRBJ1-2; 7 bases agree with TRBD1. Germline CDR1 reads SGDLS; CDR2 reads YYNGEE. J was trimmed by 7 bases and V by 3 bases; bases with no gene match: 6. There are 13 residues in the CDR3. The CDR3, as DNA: TGTGCCAGCAGCGCGACAGGGACGGTTGGCTACACCTTC. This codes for CASSATGTVGYTF.

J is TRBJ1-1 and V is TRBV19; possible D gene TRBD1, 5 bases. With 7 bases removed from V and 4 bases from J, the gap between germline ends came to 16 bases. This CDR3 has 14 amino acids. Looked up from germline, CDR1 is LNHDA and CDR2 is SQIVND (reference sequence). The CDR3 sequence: CASMGGWGSTEAFF. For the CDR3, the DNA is TGTGCCAGTATGGGGGGATGGGGGAGCACTGAAGCTTTCTTT.

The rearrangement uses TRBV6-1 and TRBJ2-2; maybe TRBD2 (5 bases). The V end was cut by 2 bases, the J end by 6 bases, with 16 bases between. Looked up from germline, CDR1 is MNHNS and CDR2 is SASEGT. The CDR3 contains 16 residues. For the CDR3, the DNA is TGTGCCAGCAGTGAATACTTAGCGTCGATCTCCGGGGAGCTGTTTTTT. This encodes CASSEYLASISGELFF.

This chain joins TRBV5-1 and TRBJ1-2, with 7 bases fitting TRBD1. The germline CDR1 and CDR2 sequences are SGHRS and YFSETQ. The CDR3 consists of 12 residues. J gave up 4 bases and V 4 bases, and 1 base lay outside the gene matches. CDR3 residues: CASSRDSYGYTF. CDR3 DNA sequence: TGCGCCAGCAGCCGGGACAGCTATGGCTACACCTTC.

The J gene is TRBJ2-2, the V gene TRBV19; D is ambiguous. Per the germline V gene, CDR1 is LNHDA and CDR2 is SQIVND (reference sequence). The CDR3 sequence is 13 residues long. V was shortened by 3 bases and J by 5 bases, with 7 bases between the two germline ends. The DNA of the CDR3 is TGTGCCAGTAGTATCGACGGGACCGGGGAGCTGTTTTTT. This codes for CASSIDGTGELFF.

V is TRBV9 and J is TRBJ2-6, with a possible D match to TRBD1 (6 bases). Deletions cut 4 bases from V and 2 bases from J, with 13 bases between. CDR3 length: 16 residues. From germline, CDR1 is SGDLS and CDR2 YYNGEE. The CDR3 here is CASSIATGPGANVLTF. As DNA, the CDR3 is TGTGCCAGCAGCATCGCCACAGGGCCTGGGGCCAACGTCCTGACTTTC.

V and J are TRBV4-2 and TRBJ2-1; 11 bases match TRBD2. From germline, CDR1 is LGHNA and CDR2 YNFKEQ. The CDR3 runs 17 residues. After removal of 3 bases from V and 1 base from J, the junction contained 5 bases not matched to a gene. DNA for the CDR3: TGTGCCAGCAGCCAGCCTAGCGGGGGGCCATCCTACAATGAGCAGTTCTTC. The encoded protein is CASSQPSGGPSYNEQFF.

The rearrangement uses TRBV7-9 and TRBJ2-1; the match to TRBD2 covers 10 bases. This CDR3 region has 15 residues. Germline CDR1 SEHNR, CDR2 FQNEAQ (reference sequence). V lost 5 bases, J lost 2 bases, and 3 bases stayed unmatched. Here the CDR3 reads CASSASGGAYNEQFF. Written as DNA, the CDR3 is TGTGCCAGCAGCGCGAGCGGGGGGGCCTACAATGAGCAGTTCTTC. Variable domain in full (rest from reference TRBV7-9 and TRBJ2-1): DTGVSQNPRHKITKRGQNVTFRCDPISEHNRLYWYRQTLGQGPEFLTYFQNEAQLEKSRLLSDRFSAERPKGSFSTLEIQRTEQGDSAMYLCASSASGGAYNEQFFGPGTRLTVL.

CDR3: CSVERGQGNIQYF. The CDR3 coding sequence is TGCAGCGTTGAACGCGGACAGGGAAACATTCAGTACTTC. The chain has TRBV29-1 and TRBJ2-4, with TRBD1 identical over 8 bases. Unmatched junction bases numbered 3, after V lost 2 bases and J lost 6 bases. The CDR3 totals 13 residues. Germline CDR1 reads SQVTM; CDR2 reads ANQGSEA.

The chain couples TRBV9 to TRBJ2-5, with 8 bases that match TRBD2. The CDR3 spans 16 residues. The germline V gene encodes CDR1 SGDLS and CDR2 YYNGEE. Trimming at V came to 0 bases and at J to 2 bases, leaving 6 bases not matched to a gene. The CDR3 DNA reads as TGTGCCAGCAGCGTAGGAAACGGGGGGGGACAAGAGACCCAGTACTTC. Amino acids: CASSVGNGGGQETQYF. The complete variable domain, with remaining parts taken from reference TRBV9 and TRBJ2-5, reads DSGVTQTPKHLITATGQRVTLRCSPRSGDLSVYWYQQSLDQGLQFLIQYYNGEERAKGNILERFSAQQFPDLHSELNLSSLELGDSALYFCASSVGNGGGQETQYFGPGTRLLVL.

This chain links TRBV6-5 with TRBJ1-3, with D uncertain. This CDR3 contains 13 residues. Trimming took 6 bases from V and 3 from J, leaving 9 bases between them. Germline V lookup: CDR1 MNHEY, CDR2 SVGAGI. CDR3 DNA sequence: TGTGCCAGCAGCAGTGCTTATGGAAACACCATATATTTT. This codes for CASSSAYGNTIYF.

In DNA, the CDR3 is TGTGCCAGCAGTGAACGGGGGACTAGCGGGGGCTTGAGCTCCTACAATGAGCAGTTCTTC. Protein: CASSERGTSGGLSSYNEQFF. The chain recombines TRBV6-1 with TRBJ2-1; 14 bases align to TRBD2. CDR3 length equals 20 residues. Germline loops: CDR1 MNHNS, CDR2 SASEGT. Unmatched junction bases numbered 9, after V lost 2 bases and J lost 0 bases.

CDR3 in amino acids: CASSQDSVYRQYF. Written as DNA, the CDR3 is TGTGCCAGCAGCCAAGACAGCGTATATAGGCAGTATTTT. The chain combines TRBV14 with TRBJ2-3; D gene unclear. Germline CDR1 reads SGHDN; CDR2 reads FVKESK. Deletions cut 0 bases from V and 11 bases from J, with 12 bases between. The length of the CDR3 is 13 residues. Full variable domain (rest looked up from reference TRBV14 and TRBJ2-3): EAGVTQFPSHSVIEKGQTVTLRCDPISGHDNLYWYRRVMGKEIKFLLHFVKESKQDESGMPNNRFLAERTGGTYSTLKVQPAELEDSGVYFCASSQDSVYRQYFGPGTRLTVL.

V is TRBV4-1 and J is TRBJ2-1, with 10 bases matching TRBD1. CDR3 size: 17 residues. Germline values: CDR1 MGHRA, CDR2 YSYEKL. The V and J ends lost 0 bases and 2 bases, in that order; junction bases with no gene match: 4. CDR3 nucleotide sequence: TGCGCCAGCAGCCAAGACTTGGGACAGGGGACCTACAATGAGCAGTTCTTC. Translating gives CASSQDLGQGTYNEQFF.

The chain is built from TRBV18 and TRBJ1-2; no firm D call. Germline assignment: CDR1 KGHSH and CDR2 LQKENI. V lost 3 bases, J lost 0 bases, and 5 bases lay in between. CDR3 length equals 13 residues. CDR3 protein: CASSPGANYGYTF. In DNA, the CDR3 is TGTGCCAGCTCACCTGGAGCTAACTATGGCTACACCTTC.

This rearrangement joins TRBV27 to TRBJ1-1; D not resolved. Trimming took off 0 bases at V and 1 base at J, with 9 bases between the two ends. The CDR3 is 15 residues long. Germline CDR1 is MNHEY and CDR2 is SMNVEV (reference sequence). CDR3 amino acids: CASSLSAIPNTEAFF. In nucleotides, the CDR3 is TGTGCCAGCAGTTTATCGGCCATCCCGAACACTGAAGCTTTCTTT.

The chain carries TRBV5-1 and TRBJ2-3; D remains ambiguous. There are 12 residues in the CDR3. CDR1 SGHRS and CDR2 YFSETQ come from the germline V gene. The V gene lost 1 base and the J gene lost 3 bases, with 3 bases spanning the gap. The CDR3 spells CASSLPTDTQYF. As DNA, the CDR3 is TGCGCCAGCAGCTTGCCTACAGATACGCAGTATTTT. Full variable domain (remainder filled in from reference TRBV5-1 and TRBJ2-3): KAGVTQTPRYLIKTRGQQVTLSCSPISGHRSVSWYQQTPGQGLQFLFEYFSETQRNKGNFPGRFSGRQFSNSRSEMNVSTLELGDSALYLCASSLPTDTQYFGPGTRLTVL.

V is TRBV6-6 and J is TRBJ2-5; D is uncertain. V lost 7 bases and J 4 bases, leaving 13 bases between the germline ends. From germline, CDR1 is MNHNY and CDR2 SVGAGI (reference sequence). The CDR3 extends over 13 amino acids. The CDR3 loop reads CASKPLGPETQYF. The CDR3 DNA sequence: TGTGCCAGCAAGCCCCTAGGCCCAGAGACCCAGTACTTC.

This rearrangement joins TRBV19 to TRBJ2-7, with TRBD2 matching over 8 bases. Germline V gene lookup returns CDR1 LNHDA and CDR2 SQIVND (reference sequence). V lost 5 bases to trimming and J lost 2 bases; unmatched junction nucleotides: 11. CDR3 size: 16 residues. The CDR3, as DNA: TGTGCCAGTAGTTCTGGGGGGATAGCGGGGACCTACGAGCAGTACTTC. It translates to CASSSGGIAGTYEQYF. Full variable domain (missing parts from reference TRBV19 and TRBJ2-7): DGGITQSPKYLFRKEGQNVTLSCEQNLNHDAMYWYRQDPGQGLRLIYYSQIVNDFQKGDIAEGYSVSREKKESFPLTVTSAQKNPTAFYLCASSSGGIAGTYEQYFGPGTRLTVT.

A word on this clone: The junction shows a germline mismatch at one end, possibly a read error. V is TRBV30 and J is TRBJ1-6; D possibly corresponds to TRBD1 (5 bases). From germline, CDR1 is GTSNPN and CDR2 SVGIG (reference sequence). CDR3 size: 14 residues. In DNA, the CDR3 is TGTGCCTGGAGCCAGGGATCCTTTAATTCACCCCTCCACTTT. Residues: CAWSQGSFNSPLHF.

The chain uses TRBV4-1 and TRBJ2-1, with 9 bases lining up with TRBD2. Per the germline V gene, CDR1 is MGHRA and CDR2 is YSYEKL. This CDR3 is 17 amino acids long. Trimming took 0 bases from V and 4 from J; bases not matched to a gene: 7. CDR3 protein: CASSQDDLAGGYNEQFF. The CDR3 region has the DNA TGCGCCAGCAGCCAAGACGACCTTGCGGGGGGGTACAATGAGCAGTTCTTC.

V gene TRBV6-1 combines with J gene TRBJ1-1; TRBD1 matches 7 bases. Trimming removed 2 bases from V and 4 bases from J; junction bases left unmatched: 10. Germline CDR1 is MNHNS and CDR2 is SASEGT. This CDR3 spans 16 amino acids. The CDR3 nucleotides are TGTGCCAGCAGTGAACGACAGGGCCTAAGGATCACTGAAGCTTTCTTT. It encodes CASSERQGLRITEAFF.